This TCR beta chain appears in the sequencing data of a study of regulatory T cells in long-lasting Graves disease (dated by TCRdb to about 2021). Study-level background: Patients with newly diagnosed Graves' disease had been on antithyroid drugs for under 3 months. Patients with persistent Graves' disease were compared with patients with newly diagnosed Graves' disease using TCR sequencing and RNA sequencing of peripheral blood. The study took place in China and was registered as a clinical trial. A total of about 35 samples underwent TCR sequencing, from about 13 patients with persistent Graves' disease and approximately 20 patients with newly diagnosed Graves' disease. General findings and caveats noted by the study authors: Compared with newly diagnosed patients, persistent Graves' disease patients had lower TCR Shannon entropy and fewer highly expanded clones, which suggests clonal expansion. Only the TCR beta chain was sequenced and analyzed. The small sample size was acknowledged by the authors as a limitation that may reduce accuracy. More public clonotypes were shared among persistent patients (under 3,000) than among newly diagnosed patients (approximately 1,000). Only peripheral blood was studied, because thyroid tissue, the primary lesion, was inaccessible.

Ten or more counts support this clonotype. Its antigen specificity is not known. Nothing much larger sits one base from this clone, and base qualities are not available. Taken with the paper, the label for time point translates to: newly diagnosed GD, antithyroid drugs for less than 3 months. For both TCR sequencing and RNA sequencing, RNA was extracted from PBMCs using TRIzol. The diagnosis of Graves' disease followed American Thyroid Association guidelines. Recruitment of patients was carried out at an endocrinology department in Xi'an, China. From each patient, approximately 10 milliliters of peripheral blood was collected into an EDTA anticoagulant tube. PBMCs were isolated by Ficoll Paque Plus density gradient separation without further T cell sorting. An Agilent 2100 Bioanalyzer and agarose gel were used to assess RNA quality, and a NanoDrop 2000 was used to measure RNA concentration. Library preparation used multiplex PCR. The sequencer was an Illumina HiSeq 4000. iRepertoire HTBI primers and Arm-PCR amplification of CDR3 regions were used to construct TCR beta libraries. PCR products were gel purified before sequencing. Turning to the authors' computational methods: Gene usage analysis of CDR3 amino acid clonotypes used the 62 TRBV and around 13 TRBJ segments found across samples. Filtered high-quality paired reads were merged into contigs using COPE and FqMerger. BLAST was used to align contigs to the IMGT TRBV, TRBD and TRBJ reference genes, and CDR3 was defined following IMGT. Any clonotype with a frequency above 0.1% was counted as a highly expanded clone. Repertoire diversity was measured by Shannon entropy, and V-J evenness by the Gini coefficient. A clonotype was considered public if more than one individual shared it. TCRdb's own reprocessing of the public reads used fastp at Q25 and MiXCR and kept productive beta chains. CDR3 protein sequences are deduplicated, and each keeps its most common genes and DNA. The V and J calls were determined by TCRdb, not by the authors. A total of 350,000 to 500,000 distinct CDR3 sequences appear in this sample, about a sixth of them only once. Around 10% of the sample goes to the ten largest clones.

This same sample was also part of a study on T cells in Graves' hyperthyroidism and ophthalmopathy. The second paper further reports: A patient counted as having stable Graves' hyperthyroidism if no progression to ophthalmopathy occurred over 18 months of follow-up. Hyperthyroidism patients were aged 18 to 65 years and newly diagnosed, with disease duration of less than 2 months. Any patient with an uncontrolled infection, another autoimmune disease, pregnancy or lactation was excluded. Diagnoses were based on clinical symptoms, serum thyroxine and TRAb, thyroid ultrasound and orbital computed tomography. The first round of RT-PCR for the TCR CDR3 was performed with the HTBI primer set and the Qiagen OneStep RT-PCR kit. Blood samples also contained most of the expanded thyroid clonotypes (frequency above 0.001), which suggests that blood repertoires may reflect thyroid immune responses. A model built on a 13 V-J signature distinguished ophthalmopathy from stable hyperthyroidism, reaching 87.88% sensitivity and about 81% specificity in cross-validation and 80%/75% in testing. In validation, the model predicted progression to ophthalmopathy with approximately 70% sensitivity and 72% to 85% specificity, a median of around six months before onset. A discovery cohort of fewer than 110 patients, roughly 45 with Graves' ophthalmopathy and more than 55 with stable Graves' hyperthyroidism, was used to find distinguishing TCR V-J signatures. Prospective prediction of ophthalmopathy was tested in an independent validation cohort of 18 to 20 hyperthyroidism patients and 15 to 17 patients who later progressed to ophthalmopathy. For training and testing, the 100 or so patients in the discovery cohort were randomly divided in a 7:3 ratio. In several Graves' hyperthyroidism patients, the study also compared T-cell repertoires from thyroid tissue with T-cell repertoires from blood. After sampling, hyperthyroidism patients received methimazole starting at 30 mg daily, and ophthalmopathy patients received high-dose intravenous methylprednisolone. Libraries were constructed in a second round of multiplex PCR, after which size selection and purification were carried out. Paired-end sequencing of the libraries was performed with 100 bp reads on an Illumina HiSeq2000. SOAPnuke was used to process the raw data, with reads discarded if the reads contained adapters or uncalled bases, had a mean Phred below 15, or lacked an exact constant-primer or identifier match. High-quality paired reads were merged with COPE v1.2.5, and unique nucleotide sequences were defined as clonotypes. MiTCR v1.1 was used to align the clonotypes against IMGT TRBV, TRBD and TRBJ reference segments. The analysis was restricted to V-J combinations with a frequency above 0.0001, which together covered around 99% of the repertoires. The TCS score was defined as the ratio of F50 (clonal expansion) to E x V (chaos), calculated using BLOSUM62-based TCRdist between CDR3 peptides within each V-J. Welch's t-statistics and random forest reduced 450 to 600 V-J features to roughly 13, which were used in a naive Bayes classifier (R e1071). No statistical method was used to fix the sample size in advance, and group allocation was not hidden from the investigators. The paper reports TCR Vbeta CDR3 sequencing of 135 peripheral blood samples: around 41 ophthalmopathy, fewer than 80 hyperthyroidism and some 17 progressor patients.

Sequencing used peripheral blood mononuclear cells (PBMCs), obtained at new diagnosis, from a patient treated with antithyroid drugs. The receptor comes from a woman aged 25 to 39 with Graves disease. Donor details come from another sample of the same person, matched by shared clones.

The CDR3 sequence is CARNNRGGNEQFF. The DNA is as follows: TGTGCCAGAAACAACCGGGGTGGCAATGAGCAGTTCTTC. Recombination linked TRBV2 to TRBJ2-1, with a tentative D gene TRBD2 over 5 matching bases. Sequences SNHLY (CDR1) and FYNNEI (CDR2) are obtained from the germline V gene. The CDR3 contains 13 residues, cysteine and phenylalanine counted. CDR3 DNA is the only sequence kept; it has 39 bases, read in frame from the first base. A distance of 15 bases separates the germline ends of V and J, which lose 9 bases and 6 bases respectively.